Listed below are T cell receptor beta chains from one sample, sequenced in a study of blood T cell repertoires in COVID-19. Sequencing used immunoSEQ multiplex PCR; TCRdb keeps in-frame clones, though not all of them. The table has about 310,000 clones, about 88% seen once. The sample taken for sequencing was peripheral blood. Receptors originate from a man between 70 and 80 years old with acute or convalescent COVID-19. Each CDR3 is given with its conserved first and last residue. The D gene is left open where the match is weak. Some rows mark clone size as missing; the rest say once, few, many or name a class of expanded clone.

length,D,size,J,V,CDR3,DNA
14,NA,NA,TRBJ2-3,TRBV7-3,CASSLRGGPDTQYF,TGTGCCAGCAGCTTGAGGGGGGGCCCAGATACGCAGTATTTT
18,TRBD2,NA,TRBJ2-1,TRBV7-8,CASSLLSASGGIYNEQFF,TGTGCCAGCAGCTTACTCTCCGCTAGCGGGGGGATTTACAATGAGCAGTTCTTC
16,NA,NA,TRBJ1-6,TRBV5-1,CASRKEGDPGPSPLHF,TGCGCCAGCCGAAAAGAGGGAGACCCCGGTCCCTCACCCCTCCACTTT
14,TRBD1,NA,TRBJ1-4,TRBV7-9,CASSRGQGNEKLFF,TGTGCCAGCAGCCGCGGACAGGGGAACGAAAAACTGTTTTTT
15,TRBD1,once,TRBJ2-5,TRBV7-2,CASNLRTGGQETQYF,TGTGCCAGCAACCTTCGAACAGGGGGACAAGAGACCCAGTACTTC
13,NA,NA,TRBJ1-5,TRBV6-5,CASSQRGGQPQHF,TGTGCCAGCAGCCAGCGGGGAGGGCAGCCCCAGCATTTT
13,NA,NA,TRBJ1-2,TRBV14,CASSQGNRRQWAF,TGTGCCAGCAGCCAGGGAAACCGGAGACAGTGGGCCTTC
15,NA,NA,TRBJ1-5,TRBV6-4,CARNLGVRLNQPQHF,TGTGCCAGGAACCTCGGGGTGAGGCTAAATCAGCCCCAGCATTTT
16,TRBD2,NA,TRBJ2-3,TRBV28,CASSPLSGTGTDTQYF,TGTGCCAGCAGCCCTCTTAGCGGGACGGGCACAGATACGCAGTATTTT
13,TRBD1,once,TRBJ2-5,TRBV5-5,CASSFDRGETQYF,TGTGCCAGCAGCTTTGACAGGGGAGAGACCCAGTACTTC
14,NA,NA,TRBJ1-1,TRBV4-2,CASSQDARGTEAFF,TGTGCCAGCAGCCAAGACGCAAGGGGAACTGAAGCTTTCTTT
13,TRBD1,NA,TRBJ2-2,TRBV12-3/TRBV12-4,CASSPTGGGELFF,TGTGCCAGCAGTCCAACAGGGGGCGGGGAGCTGTTTTTT
18,TRBD1,few,TRBJ1-3,TRBV9,CASSVESGQGSSGNTIYF,TGTGCCAGCAGCGTAGAATCGGGACAGGGTAGTTCTGGAAACACCATATATTTT
13,NA,NA,TRBJ2-7,TRBV28,CATAGAYWDEQYF,TGTGCCACCGCTGGGGCTTACTGGGACGAGCAGTACTTC
12,NA,NA,TRBJ1-2,TRBV6-5,CAVLGGNYGYTF,TGTGCCGTTCTAGGGGGTAACTATGGCTACACCTTC
14,TRBD1,NA,TRBJ2-7,TRBV27,CASSRGQDDYEQYF,TGTGCCAGCAGTCGCGGACAGGATGATTACGAGCAGTACTTC
14,NA,NA,TRBJ1-1,TRBV6-5,CASSYTQGKTEAFF,TGTGCCAGCAGTTACACCCAGGGAAAAACTGAAGCTTTCTTT
15,TRBD1,NA,TRBJ2-7,TRBV6-5,CASRRHGQGVYEQYF,TGTGCCAGCAGACGCCACGGACAGGGTGTCTACGAGCAGTACTTC
14,NA,NA,TRBJ1-2,TRBV5-5,CASSFSTANYGYTF,TGTGCCAGCAGCTTTTCGACAGCGAACTATGGCTACACCTTC
15,TRBD1,NA,TRBJ1-6,TRBV6-5,CASSYTGQGNSPLHF,TGTGCCAGCAGTTATACGGGACAGGGGAATTCACCCCTCCACTTT
14,NA,NA,TRBJ2-6,TRBV5-6,CASSLATRANVLTF,TGTGCCAGCAGCTTGGCCACTAGGGCCAACGTCCTGACTTTC
18,TRBD2,few,TRBJ2-7,TRBV4-2,CASSSSSGGTPNSYEQYF,TGTGCCAGCAGCTCTTCTAGCGGGGGGACTCCTAATTCCTACGAGCAGTACTTC
19,TRBD2,NA,TRBJ2-7,TRBV2,CASSVERLWGEGSSDEQYF,TGTGCCAGCAGTGTCGAGCGATTGTGGGGGGAGGGGTCTTCGGACGAGCAGTACTTC
15,NA,NA,TRBJ2-2,TRBV27,CASSLWGLNTGELFF,TGTGCCAGCAGTTTATGGGGCCTCAACACCGGGGAGCTGTTTTTT
16,TRBD1,NA,TRBJ1-4,TRBV5-1,CASSGGTGARYEKLFF,TGCGCCAGCAGCGGAGGGACAGGGGCGCGGTATGAAAAACTGTTTTTT
16,TRBD1,NA,TRBJ2-1,TRBV7-2,CASSSNRGNDYNEQFF,TGTGCCAGCAGCTCCAACAGGGGGAATGACTACAATGAGCAGTTCTTC
13,NA,NA,TRBJ2-5,TRBV28,CASSSGTFQTQYF,TGTGCCAGCAGTTCCGGGACATTTCAGACCCAGTACTTC
13,NA,NA,TRBJ1-1,TRBV5-6,CASSLSLNTEAFF,TGTGCCAGCAGCTTGTCGTTGAACACTGAAGCTTTCTTT
13,NA,NA,TRBJ2-7,TRBV18,CASSPPSSYEQYF,TGTGCCAGCTCACCGCCTAGCAGCTACGAGCAGTACTTC
14,NA,NA,TRBJ1-6,TRBV3-1/TRBV3-2,CASSPPPTNSPLHF,TGTGCCAGCAGCCCCCCCCCGACAAATTCACCCCTCCACTTT
14,NA,NA,TRBJ2-2,TRBV3-1/TRBV3-2,CASSQSANTGELFF,TGTGCCAGCAGCCAATCAGCGAACACCGGGGAGCTGTTTTTT
15,TRBD1,NA,TRBJ1-6,TRBV5-4,CASSPRPGGNSPLHF,TGTGCCAGCAGCCCACGACCAGGGGGAAATTCACCCCTCCACTTT
17,TRBD1,NA,TRBJ2-3,TRBV9,CASSVQSGQAFTDTQYF,TGTGCCAGCAGCGTTCAAAGTGGACAGGCTTTCACAGATACGCAGTATTTT
15,NA,NA,TRBJ2-3,TRBV15,CATSRLNRVEDTQYF,TGTGCCACCAGCAGATTGAACAGGGTCGAAGATACGCAGTATTTT
17,TRBD2,few,TRBJ2-2,TRBV2,CASSRSGGPANTGELFF,TGTGCCAGCAGTCGTAGCGGGGGCCCCGCGAACACCGGGGAGCTGTTTTTT
12,NA,NA,TRBJ2-7,TRBV28,CASSGGTNEQYF,TGTGCCAGCAGTGGAGGGACCAACGAGCAGTACTTC
14,NA,few,TRBJ2-2,TRBV29-1,CSARQGSNTGELFF,TGCAGCGCCCGGCAGGGGTCCAACACCGGGGAGCTGTTTTTT
17,TRBD2,NA,TRBJ2-2,TRBV27,CASSQNGLAGNTGELFF,TGTGCCAGCAGTCAGAACGGACTAGCGGGGAACACCGGGGAGCTGTTTTTT
13,NA,NA,TRBJ1-1,TRBV2,CASSEGEDTEAFF,TGTGCCAGCAGTGAAGGAGAGGACACTGAAGCTTTCTTT
13,NA,NA,TRBJ1-4,TRBV24-1,CATSAGGDEKLFF,TGTGCCACCAGTGCGGGGGGTGATGAAAAACTGTTTTTT
15,TRBD1,NA,TRBJ2-1,TRBV11-2,CASSLFGQGYNEQFF,TGTGCCAGCAGCTTGTTTGGACAGGGGTACAATGAGCAGTTCTTC
20,TRBD2,NA,TRBJ2-1,TRBV9,CASSVGPLGGGALSYNEQFF,TGTGCCAGCAGCGTAGGTCCCCTGGGCGGGGGGGCCCTATCCTACAATGAGCAGTTCTTC
12,NA,NA,TRBJ2-7,TRBV7-2,CASSLDQGEQYF,TGTGCCAGCAGCTTAGATCAGGGGGAGCAGTACTTC
15,TRBD2,NA,TRBJ2-7,TRBV2,CASRPTSGGAYEQYF,TGTGCCAGCAGGCCGACTAGCGGGGGGGCCTACGAGCAGTACTTC
11,NA,once,TRBJ1-1,TRBV6-5,CASTGFTEAFF,TGTGCCAGCACGGGGTTCACTGAAGCTTTCTTT
15,NA,NA,TRBJ2-2,TRBV9,CASSVRTENTGELFF,TGTGCCAGCAGCGTCAGGACAGAGAACACCGGGGAGCTGTTTTTT
16,TRBD1,NA,TRBJ2-7,TRBV2,CASRYSPGQGHYEQYF,TGTGCCAGCAGATATAGCCCGGGACAGGGGCACTACGAGCAGTACTTC
14,NA,few,TRBJ1-2,TRBV28,CASSLTTGIYGYTF,TGTGCCAGCAGTTTAACCACAGGAATCTATGGCTACACCTTC
15,TRBD2,NA,TRBJ2-7,TRBV5-4,CASSLGPSGRLEQYF,TGTGCCAGCAGCTTGGGGCCTAGCGGAAGGCTCGAGCAGTACTTC
13,TRBD1,NA,TRBJ1-5,TRBV30,CAWKGQGDQPQHF,TGTGCCTGGAAGGGACAGGGTGATCAGCCCCAGCATTTT
16,TRBD2,NA,TRBJ2-1,TRBV9,CASSVGGLAAYNEQFF,TGTGCCAGCAGCGTAGGGGGACTAGCGGCATACAATGAGCAGTTCTTC
13,NA,NA,TRBJ1-1,TRBV21-1,CASSGSQGLEAFF,TGTGCCAGCAGCGGGAGCCAAGGGCTTGAAGCTTTCTTT
16,TRBD2,NA,TRBJ2-3,TRBV9,CASSVAPAGGTDTQYF,TGTGCCAGCAGCGTAGCTCCAGCGGGAGGCACAGATACGCAGTATTTT
15,TRBD1,NA,TRBJ1-1,TRBV9,CASSLQDRMNTEAFF,TGTGCCAGCAGCCTTCAGGACAGGATGAACACTGAAGCTTTCTTT
15,NA,NA,TRBJ2-1,TRBV5-1,CASSLADSSYNEQFF,TGCGCCAGCAGCCTCGCGGATAGCTCCTACAATGAGCAGTTCTTC